The present entry profiles one TCR beta chain with its context. Libraries were prepared by immunoSEQ multiplex PCR; TCRdb keeps only in-frame clonotypes and omits some of them. This table has some 1,600,000 clones, around 98% appearing once. The data were taken from a study of shared clonotypes between healthy human individuals. This CDR3 is built from 16 residues. Germline values: CDR1 SEHNR, CDR2 FQNEAQ (reference sequence). After removal of 1 base from V and 2 bases from J, the junction contained 7 bases not matched to a gene. This clonotype was sampled from a man aged 25-40 years in good health. Sequencing input: naive CD4+ T cells sorted from blood. Subset of the sample: CD45RA+ positively selected. The chain links TRBV7-9 to TRBJ1-2; 7 bases align to TRBD1. The CDR3: CASSLESFRGNYGYTF. CDR3 coding DNA: TGTGCCAGCAGCTTAGAGAGTTTCAGGGGGAACTATGGCTACACCTTC.